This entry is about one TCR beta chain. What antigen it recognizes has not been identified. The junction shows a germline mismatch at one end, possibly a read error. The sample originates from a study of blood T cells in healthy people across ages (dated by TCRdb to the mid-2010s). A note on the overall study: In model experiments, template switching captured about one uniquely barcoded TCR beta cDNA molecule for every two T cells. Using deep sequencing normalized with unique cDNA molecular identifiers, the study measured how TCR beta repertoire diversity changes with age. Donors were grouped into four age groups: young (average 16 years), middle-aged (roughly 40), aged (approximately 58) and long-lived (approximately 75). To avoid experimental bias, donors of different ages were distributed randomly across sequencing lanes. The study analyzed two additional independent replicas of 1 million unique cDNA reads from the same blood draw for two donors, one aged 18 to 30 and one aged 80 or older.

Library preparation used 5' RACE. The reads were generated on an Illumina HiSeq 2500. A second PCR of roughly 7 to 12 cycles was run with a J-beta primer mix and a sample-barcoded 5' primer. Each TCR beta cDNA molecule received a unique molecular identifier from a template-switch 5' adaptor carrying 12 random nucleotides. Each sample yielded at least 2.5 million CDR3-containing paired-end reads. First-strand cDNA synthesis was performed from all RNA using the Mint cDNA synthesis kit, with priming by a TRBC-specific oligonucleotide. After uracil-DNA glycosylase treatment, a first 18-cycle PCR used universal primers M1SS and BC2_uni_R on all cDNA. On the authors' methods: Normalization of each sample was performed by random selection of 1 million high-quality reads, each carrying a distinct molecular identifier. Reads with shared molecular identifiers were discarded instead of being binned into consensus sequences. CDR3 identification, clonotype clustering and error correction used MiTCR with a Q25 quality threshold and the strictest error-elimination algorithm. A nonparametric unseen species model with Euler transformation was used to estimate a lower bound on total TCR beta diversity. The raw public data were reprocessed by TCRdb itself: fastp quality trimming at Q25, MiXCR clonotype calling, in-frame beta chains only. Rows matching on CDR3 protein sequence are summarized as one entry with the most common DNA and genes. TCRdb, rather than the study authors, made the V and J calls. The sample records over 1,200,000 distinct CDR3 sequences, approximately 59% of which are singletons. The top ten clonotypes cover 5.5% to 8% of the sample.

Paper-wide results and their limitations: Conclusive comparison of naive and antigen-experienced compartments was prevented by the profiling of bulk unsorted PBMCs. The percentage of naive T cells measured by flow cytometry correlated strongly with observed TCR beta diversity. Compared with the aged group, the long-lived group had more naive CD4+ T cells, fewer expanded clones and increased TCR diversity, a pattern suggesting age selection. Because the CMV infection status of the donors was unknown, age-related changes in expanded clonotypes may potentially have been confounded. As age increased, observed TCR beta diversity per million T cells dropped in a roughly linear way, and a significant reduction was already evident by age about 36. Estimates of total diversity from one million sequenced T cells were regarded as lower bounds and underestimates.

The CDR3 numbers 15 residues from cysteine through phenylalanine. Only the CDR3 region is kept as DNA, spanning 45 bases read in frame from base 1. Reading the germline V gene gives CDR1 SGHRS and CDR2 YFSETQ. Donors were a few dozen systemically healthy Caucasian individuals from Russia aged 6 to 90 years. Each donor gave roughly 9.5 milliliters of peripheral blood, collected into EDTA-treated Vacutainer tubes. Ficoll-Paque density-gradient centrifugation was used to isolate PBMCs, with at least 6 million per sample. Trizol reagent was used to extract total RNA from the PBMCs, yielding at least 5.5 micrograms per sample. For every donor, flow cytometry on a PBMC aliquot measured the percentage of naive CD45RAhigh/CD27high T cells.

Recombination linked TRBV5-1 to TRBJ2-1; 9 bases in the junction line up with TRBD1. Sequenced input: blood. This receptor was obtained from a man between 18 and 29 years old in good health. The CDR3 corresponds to CAISSGTGTNNEQFF. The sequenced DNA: TGCGCCATCAGCTCGGGGACAGGGACTAACAATGAGCAGTTCTTC.